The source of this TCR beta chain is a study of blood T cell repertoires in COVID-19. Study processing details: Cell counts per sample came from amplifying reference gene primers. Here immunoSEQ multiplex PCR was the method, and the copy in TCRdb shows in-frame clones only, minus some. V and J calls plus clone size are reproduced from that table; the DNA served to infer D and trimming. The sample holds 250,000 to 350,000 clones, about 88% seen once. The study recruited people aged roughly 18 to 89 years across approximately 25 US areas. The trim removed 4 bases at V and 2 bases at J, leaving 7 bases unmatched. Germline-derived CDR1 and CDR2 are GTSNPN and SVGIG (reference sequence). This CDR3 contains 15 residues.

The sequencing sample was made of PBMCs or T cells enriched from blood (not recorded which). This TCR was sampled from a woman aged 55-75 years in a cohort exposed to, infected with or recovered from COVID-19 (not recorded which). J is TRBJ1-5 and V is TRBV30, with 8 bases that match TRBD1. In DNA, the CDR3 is TGTGCCTGGACTAACAGGGGACAGGGCAATCAGCCCCAGCATTTT. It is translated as CAWTNRGQGNQPQHF.